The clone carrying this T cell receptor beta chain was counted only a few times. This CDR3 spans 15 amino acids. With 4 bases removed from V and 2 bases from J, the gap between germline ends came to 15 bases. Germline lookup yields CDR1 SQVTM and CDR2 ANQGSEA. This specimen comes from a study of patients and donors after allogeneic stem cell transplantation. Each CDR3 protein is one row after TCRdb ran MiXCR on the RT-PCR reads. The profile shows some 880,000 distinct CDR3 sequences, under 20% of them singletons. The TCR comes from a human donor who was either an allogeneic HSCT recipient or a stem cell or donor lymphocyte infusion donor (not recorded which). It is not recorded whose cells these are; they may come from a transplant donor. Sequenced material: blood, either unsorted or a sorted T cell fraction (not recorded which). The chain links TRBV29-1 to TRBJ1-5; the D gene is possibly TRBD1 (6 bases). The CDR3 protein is CSVGWGGAGNQPQHF. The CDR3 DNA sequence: TGCAGCGTTGGGTGGGGGGGCGCGGGCAATCAGCCCCAGCATTTT.